This T cell receptor (beta chain) comes out of a study of T-cell reconstitution after alpha-beta-depleted transplantation in children (dated by TCRdb to 2015 to 2016). The study in broad terms: The study quantitatively tracked T-cell immune reconstitution after TCRalphabeta/CD19-depleted allogeneic hematopoietic cell transplantation in children using TCR repertoire profiling.

CDR1 is given as DFQATT and CDR2 as SNEGSKA, both from the germline V gene (reference sequence). From the cysteine through the phenylalanine, the CDR3 covers 14 amino acids. CDR3 DNA only is kept here, 42 bases in frame from base 1. At the junction V is shortened by 5 bases and J by 5 bases, with 16 bases in between. What the work shows at the level of the full study, not this receptor alone: In some patients, the high TCRbeta diversity seen at day 60 was put down to recipient T cells and intrathymic progenitors that had survived conditioning. Over subsequent months, a decline in hyperexpanded clone frequencies was noted, and after one year, T-cell counts and TCRbeta diversity were mostly ascribed to newly produced T cells. About two months after transplant, the apparently early recovery of alphabetaT-cell counts reportedly depended on just several hundred clones that had expanded rapidly and came from non-depleted graft cells.

Libraries were prepared through PCR. TCRdb records Illumina HiSeq 2500 as the sequencer. TCR library preparation used molecular barcoding, with unique molecular identifiers applied to normalize quantification of the TCRbeta repertoire. The public reads were run again by TCRdb, first through fastp at Q25 and then through MiXCR, and only productive beta chains were kept. Every CDR3 protein is listed once, alongside the most common genes and DNA of its rows. For this sample there are around 270,000 distinct CDR3 sequences; over 7% appear just once. The ten largest account for 9.1% of the sample. The table lists this clonotype with many counts. Which antigen it targets is not known. Per-base quality was not reported, and no clone a single base away is much larger than it. The treatment or condition label, as the study defines it: allogeneic hematopoietic cell transplantation with graft depleted of TCRalphabeta T cells and CD19 B cells. The transplant recipients were children given TCRalphabeta/CD19-depleted allogeneic hematopoietic cell grafts.

This TCR derives from a female patient aged 2-15 years who had a stem cell transplant for Fanconi anemia, so the T cells may come from the graft donor. Material: peripheral blood, obtained 360 days after TCRalphabeta/CD19-depleted stem cell transplant. The chain is assembled from TRBV20-1 and TRBJ1-5; no D segment can be confidently identified. The sequenced DNA: TGCAGTGCTCATACTTACGGTATGCATCAGCCCCAGCATTTT. This encodes CSAHTYGMHQPQHF.